This T cell receptor (beta chain) is drawn from a study of blood T cell repertoires in COVID-19 (dated by TCRdb to about 2020). A note on the overall study: Samples covering the acute and convalescent phases of COVID-19 were provided by collaborators in the United States, Italy and Spain. The prospective study material was composed of cDNA or gDNA derived from T cells, B-cell-depleted T cells, or PBMCs. Deeply sampled blood TCRbeta repertoires from subjects exposed to, actively infected with, or recovered from COVID-19 were included in the dataset. The repertoires were released in a freely available public database meant as a resource for research on the immune response to SARS-CoV-2. Samples came from the ongoing ImmuneRACE study (first 160 participants) plus 1,254 subjects from 6 global collaborators. Nearly every sample came with metadata listing a de-identified subject ID, COVID-19 status, age in years and sex. Where available, HLA class I and class II types were taken from metadata supplied by the sample provider and were not determined by assay-based typing.

Study-level results and caveats: The quantity of clinical and demographic metadata differed by source and by participant and was supplied without curation.

TCRbeta CDR3 regions were amplified from genomic DNA by means of the immunoSEQ Assay, a bias-controlled multiplex PCR. In the original analysis: Nucleated cell counts per sample were estimated from amplification of reference gene primers within the assay. To quantify the absolute abundance of each unique TCRbeta CDR3 rearrangement, sequence reads were collapsed and filtered. For each sample, productive Simpson clonality was calculated as the square root of Simpson's diversity index over productive rearrangements. TCRdb re-hosts the immuneACCESS table, in-frame sequences only. Its copies lack some clones; in the studies checked, an unresolved V gene accounts for under half of them, and the cause for the rest is not known. That table furnishes V, J and clone size, whereas the DNA furnished D and trimming. Within this sample are roughly 430,000 clones, with about 88% of them counted one time only. In total, the top ten clones hold around 1.5% of the sample.

Participants in the prospective study were enrolled through a virtual design, were aged roughly 18 to 90 years, and lived in under 25 United States geographic areas. In the prospective study, cohorts were assigned on the basis of participant-reported clinical history obtained from a screening survey and a study questionnaire. Exposed participants were defined as having been in contact with someone with a PCR-confirmed or clinician-diagnosed COVID-19 case within 2 weeks of study entry. Mobile phlebotomists in the prospective study collected whole blood, serum and a nasopharyngeal or oropharyngeal swab from every participant. Over a 2-month period, participants in the prospective study had the option of providing additional blood draws and questionnaires. Before DNA extraction, blood samples from the prospective study were shipped at room temperature or frozen. Comment on this clone: The antigen it binds to is not known. No base qualities exist here, and no much larger clone lies one base off it.

For CDR1 and CDR2, the germline V gene (reference sequence) lists LGHDT and YNNKEL. Germline trimming: 4 bases from V, 10 bases from J; junction bases outside gene matches: 15. Measured from the cysteine to the phenylalanine, the CDR3 is 16 residues long. Of the read, only the CDR3 DNA is kept; its 48 bases are in frame from base 1. Rearrangement joined TRBV3-1 (or the pseudogene TRBV3-2) to TRBJ2-1, and 8 junction bases match TRBD1. The sequenced sample was PBMCs or T cells enriched from blood (not recorded which). The receptor's source is a woman aged 18-30 years who had been exposed to COVID-19. The bases are TGTGCCAGCAGCCCCTTCGGGACAGGATACAAGAACGAGCAGTTCTTC. This sequence encodes CASSPFGTGYKNEQFF.